A single sample is the source of the 8 T cell receptor beta chains below, sequenced in a study of identifying expanded T cells in peripheral blood. Using immunoSEQ multiplex PCR, the repertoire was profiled, and TCRdb retains in-frame clones only, with some absent. The table lists around 120,000 clones, more than 75% of them singletons. The sequenced sample was blood. The receptors were sampled from a person aged 18 to 70 in good health.

V usage is TRBV4-2 and J usage is TRBJ2-7; 11 bases line up with TRBD2. Losses at the gene ends were 2 bases for V and 2 bases for J; bases not matched to a gene: 11. Germline loops: CDR1 LGHNA, CDR2 YNFKEQ. The CDR3 loop spans 18 amino acids. CDR3 bases: TGTGCCAGCAGCCAACTAGCGGGGGGAGGGACGAGAGCCTACGAGCAGTACTTC. The encoded protein is CASSQLAGGGTRAYEQYF.

CDR3 loop: CASSFAGTGGEKLFF. The CDR3 nucleotides read TGTGCCAGCAGCTTCGCCGGGACAGGGGGCGAAAAACTGTTTTTT. This chain uses TRBV7-2 with TRBJ1-4; 12 bases line up with TRBD1. V dropped 3 bases and J dropped 8; count of bases not matched to a gene: 4. The CDR3 is 15 amino acids. Germline loops: CDR1 SGHTA, CDR2 FQGNSA.

The rearrangement links TRBV15 to TRBJ2-1, with D hard to call. V lost 0 bases and J lost 7, with 7 bases in between. There are 13 residues in the CDR3. Germline assignment: CDR1 LNHNV and CDR2 YYDKDF (reference sequence). The DNA for the CDR3 is TGTGCCACCAGCAGAGATCGGGCAAATGAGCAGTTCTTC. This sequence encodes CATSRDRANEQFF. Drawing the rest from reference TRBV15 and TRBJ2-1, the complete variable domain is DAMVIQNPRYQVTQFGKPVTLSCSQTLNHNVMYWYQQKSSQAPKLLFHYYDKDFNNEADTPDNFQSRRPNTSFCFLDIRSPGLGDTAMYLCATSRDRANEQFFGPGTRLTVL.

The chain carries TRBV7-2 and TRBJ1-1; D not resolved. The CDR3 sequence is 15 residues long. The V and J ends lost 7 bases and 4 bases respectively, with 19 bases between them. CDR1 is SGHTA, CDR2 FQGNSA, per germline. The CDR3 loop is CASTQSAYSFTEAFF. The CDR3 DNA reads TGTGCCAGCACCCAATCGGCATACAGTTTCACTGAAGCTTTCTTT. Filled out from reference TRBV7-2 and TRBJ1-1, the complete variable domain reads GAGVSQSPSNKVTEKGKDVELRCDPISGHTALYWYRQSLGQGLEFLIYFQGNSAPDKSGLPSDRFSAERTGGSVSTLTIQRTQQEDSAVYLCASTQSAYSFTEAFFGQGTRLTVV.

The genes are TRBV19 and TRBJ2-6; no clear D. In germline, CDR1 is LNHDA, CDR2 SQIVND (reference sequence). This CDR3 has 14 residues. The V and J ends lost 6 bases and 0 bases respectively, with 6 bases between them. Here the CDR3 DNA reads TGTGCCAGTAGCGAGAACTCTGGGGCCAACGTCCTGACTTTC. It yields the protein CASSENSGANVLTF. Drawing the rest from reference TRBV19 and TRBJ2-6, the complete variable domain is DGGITQSPKYLFRKEGQNVTLSCEQNLNHDAMYWYRQDPGQGLRLIYYSQIVNDFQKGDIAEGYSVSREKKESFPLTVTSAQKNPTAFYLCASSENSGANVLTFGAGSRLTVL.

The chain links TRBV7-9 to TRBJ1-4; D remains unclear. Germline loops: CDR1 SEHNR, CDR2 FQNEAQ (reference sequence). This CDR3 region has 14 residues. Trimming pared 7 bases from V and 4 bases from J, leaving 13 bases between. CDR3 in DNA: TGTGCCAGCACCCAAGCAGGAGGTAATGAAAAACTGTTTTTT. Protein: CASTQAGGNEKLFF.

This chain links TRBV12-5 with TRBJ1-1; 8 bases match TRBD1. Looked up from germline, CDR1 is LGHNT and CDR2 is FRNRAP. J gave up 3 bases and V 0 bases, and 6 bases lay outside the gene matches. This CDR3 contains 16 residues. This CDR3 is CASGLVDRDRHTEAFF. DNA of the CDR3: TGTGCTAGTGGTTTGGTAGACAGGGACAGGCACACTGAAGCTTTCTTT.

The chain has TRBV4-3 and TRBJ1-5; perhaps TRBD1 as D (5 bases). Germline V gene sequence: CDR1 LGHNA, CDR2 YSLEER. The CDR3 has 19 amino acids. The V end was cut by 0 bases, the J end by 0 bases, with 18 bases between. CDR3 sequence reads: CASSQDWIQGRVSNQPQHF. CDR3 nucleotide sequence: TGCGCCAGCAGCCAAGACTGGATCCAGGGACGGGTTAGCAATCAGCCCCAGCATTTT.